These 15 T cell receptor beta chains share one sample of origin, sequenced in a study of cytomegalovirus exposure and HLA in healthy donors. Primers for the PCR totalled 60 Vbeta and 13 Jbeta. The assay was immunoSEQ multiplex PCR, and TCRdb's table has in-frame clones only and misses some. The sample carries around 200,000 clones, around 75% recorded once. Sequencing was performed on PBMCs. These receptors came from a male donor in good health and CMV-seronegative.

In this sample, this clone turned up once. The chain combines TRBV28 with TRBJ2-7; D is possibly TRBD2 (7 bases). The ends were cut back, 6 bases at V and 1 base at J, with 16 bases in the middle. The germline gives CDR1 MDHEN, CDR2 SYDVKM. The CDR3 contains 15 residues. CDR3 nucleotides: TGTGCCAGCAGGATCGAGGGGGGGGTGTCCTACGAGCAGTACTTC. Translated, it gives CASRIEGGVSYEQYF.

This clone was recorded once. The gene calls are TRBV11-2 and TRBJ2-7, with unresolved D. V was shortened by 4 bases and J by 0 bases, with 10 bases between the two germline ends. The CDR3 runs to 14 residues. Per the germline V gene, CDR1 is SGHAT and CDR2 is FQNNGV. CDR3 DNA sequence: TGTGCCAGCAGCTCTAGGTCCACCTCCTACGAGCAGTACTTC. Its protein is CASSSRSTSYEQYF.

This chain uses TRBV6-5 with TRBJ1-2; D is unclear. The germline CDR1 and CDR2 sequences are MNHEY and SVGAGI. The CDR3 length is 13 residues. Trimming left V 5 bases short and J 4 bases short, with 11 bases between. The CDR3 here is CASSPARGYGYTF. The DNA for the CDR3 is TGTGCCAGCAGTCCCGCGCGGGGCTATGGCTACACCTTC.

This clone was observed a few times. The rearrangement links TRBV19 to TRBJ1-1; D remains unclear. CDR3 length: 14 amino acids. V lost 3 bases and J 1 base, leaving 9 bases between the germline ends. The germline gives CDR1 LNHDA, CDR2 SQIVND (reference sequence). CDR3 amino acids: CASSMRRSNTEAFF. CDR3 nucleotide sequence: TGTGCCAGTAGTATGCGGCGGTCGAACACTGAAGCTTTCTTT.

The chain couples TRBV28 to TRBJ1-5, with D possibly matching TRBD1 (6 bases). The V gene's germline CDR1 is MDHEN and CDR2 SYDVKM. This CDR3 region has 18 residues. V gave up 5 bases and J gave up 1 base, with 21 bases separating them. CDR3 protein: CASSPPLGDRGSNQPQHF. The CDR3 bases are TGTGCCAGCAGTCCGCCCCTAGGTGATAGGGGGAGCAATCAGCCCCAGCATTTT.

The chain combines TRBV5-4 with TRBJ1-1; a weak D match, TRBD1 (6 bases). Germline V lookup: CDR1 SGHNT, CDR2 YYREEE (reference sequence). V was trimmed by 4 bases and J by 0 bases, leaving 10 bases between them. The CDR3 is 14 residues long. The CDR3 spells CASSPRTVNTEAFF. The CDR3 DNA reads TGTGCCAGCAGCCCTCGGACAGTGAACACTGAAGCTTTCTTT.

This rearrangement joins TRBV28 to TRBJ2-3; no firm D call. The CDR3 consists of 13 residues. Deletions cut 7 bases from V and 0 bases from J, with 8 bases between. CDR1 and CDR2 (germline): MDHEN, SYDVKM. CDR3 residues: CASTFGSTDTQYF. The CDR3 bases are TGTGCCAGCACATTCGGTAGCACAGATACGCAGTATTTT.

The J gene is TRBJ1-2, the V gene TRBV4-1; unclear D gene. CDR3 length: 15 amino acids. In germline, CDR1 is MGHRA, CDR2 YSYEKL. Trimming removed 1 base at V and 0 bases at J, with 9 bases between. CDR3 loop: CASSQVGDSNYGYTF. The CDR3 coding sequence is TGCGCCAGCAGCCAAGTAGGCGACTCTAACTATGGCTACACCTTC.

The chain carries TRBV6-5 and TRBJ1-1; D is unresolved. Between the trimmed V and J ends, which lost 0 bases and 1 base, there was a span of 6 bases. The germline CDR1 and CDR2 sequences are MNHEY and SVGAGI. This CDR3 region has 14 residues. Here the CDR3 reads CASSYSSKNTEAFF. For the CDR3, the DNA is TGTGCCAGCAGTTACTCCAGTAAGAACACTGAAGCTTTCTTT.

The chain is built from TRBV9 and TRBJ1-1, with 7 bases matching TRBD1. The length of the CDR3 is 15 residues. After removal of 4 bases from V and 0 bases from J, the junction contained 6 bases not matched to a gene. Germline values: CDR1 SGDLS, CDR2 YYNGEE. Here the CDR3 reads CASSSDRTLNTEAFF. CDR3 coding DNA: TGTGCCAGCAGCTCGGACAGGACCCTGAACACTGAAGCTTTCTTT.

The rearrangement uses TRBV9 and TRBJ2-3, with a possible D match to TRBD2 (6 bases). The germline V gene encodes CDR1 SGDLS and CDR2 YYNGEE. The CDR3 runs to 15 residues. V was clipped by 2 bases and J by 5 bases, with 15 bases between them. The CDR3 loop reads CASSVGGWQKDTQYF. Written as DNA, the CDR3 is TGTGCCAGCAGCGTCGGGGGTTGGCAGAAAGATACGCAGTATTTT.

This chain uses TRBV5-4 with TRBJ1-2; 8 nucleotides align to TRBD1. Germline V gene data show CDR1 as SGHNT and CDR2 as YYREEE (reference sequence). The CDR3 consists of 13 residues. The V gene end was trimmed by 3 bases and the J gene end by 5 bases; junction bases not matched to a gene: 3. Here the CDR3 DNA reads TGTGCCAGCAGCTCGACAGGGGAATATGGCTACACCTTC. Protein: CASSSTGEYGYTF.

This clone was counted a few times. The gene calls are TRBV6-5 and TRBJ1-2; 9 bases are a match to TRBD1. The CDR3 has 15 residues. Germline CDR1 reads MNHEY; CDR2 reads SVGAGI. V shed 6 bases and J 2 bases; nucleotides not matched to a gene: 7. The CDR3 protein is CASSRTGDGNYGYTF. The DNA for the CDR3 is TGTGCCAGCAGCAGGACAGGGGATGGCAACTATGGCTACACCTTC.

V is TRBV25-1 and J is TRBJ1-5, with TRBD1 as a possible D gene (6 bases). V was clipped by 11 bases and J by 4 bases, with 15 bases between them. Germline assignment: CDR1 MGHDK and CDR2 SYGVNS. This CDR3 comprises 13 residues. The CDR3 region has the DNA TGTGCCCCCGTAGGACAGCAGAATCAGCCCCAGCATTTT. Amino acid sequence: CAPVGQQNQPQHF.

The chain couples TRBV29-1 to TRBJ1-3; no firm D call. The CDR3 is 13 amino acids. Trimming shortened V by 1 base and J by 0 bases, and 4 bases separated the two germline ends. The V gene's germline CDR1 is SQVTM and CDR2 ANQGSEA. The CDR3 loop reads CSVEGSSGNTIYF. Written as DNA, the CDR3 is TGCAGCGTTGAAGGGAGCTCTGGAAACACCATATATTTT.